This T cell receptor (beta chain) was observed in a study of control samples from healthy donors and cancer patients (dated by TCRdb to 2020 to 2021). Concerning this clone: Its binding antigen is unknown. No base qualities exist here, and no much larger clone lies one base off it.

Receptor libraries were prepared by the immunoSEQ multiplex PCR assay. The source is immuneACCESS, and TCRdb retained only in-frame sequences with V and J called. Part of the clones is not carried over; for the studies checked, unresolved V genes explain less than half of this, and the remainder is unexplained. This sample has 170,000 or so clones in its table, and approximately 91% of those were observed once. Jointly, the top ten make up 2% to 2.5% of the sample. The germline V gene yields SGHRS for CDR1 and YFSETQ for CDR2. Including cysteine and phenylalanine, the CDR3 has 16 amino acids. The only DNA kept is the CDR3, 48 bases in frame from the first base. V and J lose 0 bases and 7 bases, and a span of 16 bases separates them.

The sequence was collected from a woman aged 40 to 50 in good health. The sequence is built from TRBV5-1 and TRBJ1-4, with the D gene too uncertain to name. Sequencing input: blood. The nucleotide sequence reads TGCGCCAGCAGCTTGGCACCCGATGGTTTTGGTGAAAAACTGTTTTTT. This is translated as CASSLAPDGFGEKLFF. The CDR3 plus the reference TRBV5-1 and TRBJ1-4 genes for the other parts give the full variable domain: KAGVTQTPRYLIKTRGQQVTLSCSPISGHRSVSWYQQTPGQGLQFLFEYFSETQRNKGNFPGRFSGRQFSNSRSEMNVSTLELGDSALYLCASSLAPDGFGEKLFFGSGTQLSVL.